The 7 T cell receptor beta chains below were found in one sample sequenced in a study of T cell clones after liver transplantation. Antigens of these TCRs are unknown. Measured with immunoSEQ multiplex PCR; TCRdb has only the in-frame clones, and not every one. The sample includes a few thousand clones, 20% to 30% of them seen just once. Proliferating CFSE-low MLR cells were sequenced to define alloreactive TCRbeta sequences. Material: CD4+ T cells from cultured PBMCs. Receptors were obtained from a human patient who received a liver transplant. A share of the T cells may be of graft donor origin.

This clone is labeled large (0.1 to 1%). The V gene is TRBV19, the J gene TRBJ1-5; no definite D call. The CDR3 consists of 14 residues. The V end lost 4 bases, the J end lost 0 bases, and 7 bases lay between the germline ends. Germline V gene lookup returns CDR1 LNHDA and CDR2 SQIVND (reference sequence). The CDR3 sequence: CASSRRYSNQPQHF. In DNA, the CDR3 is TGTGCCAGTAGTAGGAGATATAGCAATCAGCCCCAGCATTTT.

The J gene is TRBJ1-1, the V gene TRBV9, with unresolved D. The CDR3 runs 13 residues. The germline V gene encodes CDR1 SGDLS and CDR2 YYNGEE. V was trimmed by 3 bases and J by 7 bases, leaving 13 bases between them. This CDR3 is CASSGLVSGEAFF. CDR3 DNA sequence: TGTGCCAGCAGCGGCCTCGTATCGGGTGAAGCTTTCTTT.

The chain couples TRBV19 to TRBJ2-7, with a tentative D call TRBD2 (7 bases). The CDR3 totals 14 residues. The V end was cut by 6 bases, the J end by 4 bases, with 16 bases between. Looked up from germline, CDR1 is LNHDA and CDR2 is SQIVND (reference sequence). The CDR3 DNA is TGTGCCAGTAGCCTCCAAAGGGGGGGGTACGAGCAGTACTTC. This sequence encodes CASSLQRGGYEQYF.

In its sample, this clone is medium-sized. J is TRBJ2-1 and V is TRBV7-3; tentatively, D is TRBD2 (5 bases). Germline assignment: CDR1 SGHTA and CDR2 FQGTGA. The CDR3 extends over 13 amino acids. V was trimmed by 5 bases and J by 4 bases, leaving 9 bases between them. CDR3 in DNA: TGTGCCAGCAGCGTCGGGGTGTACAATGAGCAGTTCTTC. It yields the protein CASSVGVYNEQFF.

In this sample, this clone turned up a few times. The rearrangement uses TRBV5-1 and TRBJ2-3, with D possibly being TRBD1 or TRBD2 (5 bases each). CDR3 length: 16 amino acids. V was trimmed by 4 bases and J by 6 bases, leaving 21 bases between them. Looked up from germline, CDR1 is SGHRS and CDR2 is YFSETQ. CDR3 bases: TGCGCCAGCAGCCGCGCTCCTCCGGGGCAATTGGATACGCAGTATTTT. Amino acids: CASSRAPPGQLDTQYF. Based on the CDR3 plus reference TRBV5-1 and TRBJ2-3, the full variable domain is KAGVTQTPRYLIKTRGQQVTLSCSPISGHRSVSWYQQTPGQGLQFLFEYFSETQRNKGNFPGRFSGRQFSNSRSEMNVSTLELGDSALYLCASSRAPPGQLDTQYFGPGTRLTVL.

Relative to its sample, this clone is medium-sized. V is TRBV19 and J is TRBJ1-5; no clear D. Between the trimmed V and J ends, which lost 5 bases and 9 bases, there was a span of 20 bases. Germline V CDR1 and CDR2: LNHDA, SQIVND (reference sequence). The CDR3 is 15 amino acids. The CDR3 region is CASSPRTRGPGPQHF. CDR3 bases: TGTGCCAGTAGTCCCCGGACCCGGGGTCCAGGGCCCCAGCATTTT.

The chain recombines TRBV6-6 with TRBJ1-1; no definite D call. Germline CDR1 is MNHNY and CDR2 is SVGAGI (reference sequence). This CDR3 spans 15 amino acids. V gave up 6 bases and J gave up 1 base, with 15 bases separating them. CDR3 bases: TGTGCCAGCAGCGCAACGGTTACAGAGAACACTGAAGCTTTCTTT. It yields the protein CASSATVTENTEAFF.